This T cell receptor (beta chain) was sequenced during a study of cytomegalovirus exposure and HLA in healthy donors. Of note for this clone: Its specificity is not known.

Study-wide findings and caveats: Among CMV-associated TCR beta chains, most appeared HLA-restricted in a later analysis. Fewer N-insertions than the roughly 600-donor mean were reportedly shown by an Asian-associated ancestry cluster in a later analysis.

Both 60 Vbeta primers and 13 Jbeta primers went into the PCR. Repertoires were generated with immunoSEQ multiplex PCR, while TCRdb's copy carries only in-frame clones and drops some. The data contain around 100,000 clones, more than 65% of them seen just once; the ten biggest clones take up 0.9% to 1.5%. Germline V gives CDR1 LNHDA, CDR2 SQIVND (reference sequence). The CDR3 extends over 16 amino acids. Trimming took 4 bases from V and 5 from J; bases not matched to a gene: 10. The chain combines TRBV19 with TRBJ2-2; 7 nucleotides align to TRBD2. Sequencing was performed on PBMCs. The source of this sequence is a woman between 18 and 29 years old in good health and CMV-seronegative. This CDR3 reads CASSKGRGVRTGELFF. The CDR3 DNA sequence: TGTGCCAGTAGTAAGGGACGGGGGGTAAGGACCGGGGAGCTGTTTTTT. The variable domain in full, completed from reference TRBV19 and TRBJ2-2, reads DGGITQSPKYLFRKEGQNVTLSCEQNLNHDAMYWYRQDPGQGLRLIYYSQIVNDFQKGDIAEGYSVSREKKESFPLTVTSAQKNPTAFYLCASSKGRGVRTGELFFGEGSRLTVL.